The next 8 T cell receptor beta chains were all read from a single sample in a study of T-cell memory formation after mild COVID-19. One entry per CDR3 protein results from TCRdb running MiXCR on the 5' RACE reads. The table shows approximately 350,000 distinct CDR3 sequences, with about 15% occurring only once. What was sequenced was PBMCs or a T cell subset sorted from them (not recorded which). Every receptor here comes from a young man who had mild COVID-19 (a few samples of this study predate the infection). Cell type and time point are not known.

This clonotype has ten or more counts. The rearrangement joins TRBV6-2 or TRBV6-3 to TRBJ2-3, with D perhaps assigned TRBD1 or TRBD2 (6 bases each). CDR1 is MNHEY, CDR2 SVGEGT, per germline. The length of the CDR3 is 16 residues. Trimming stripped 8 bases from V and 4 bases from J, with 22 bases between. The CDR3 loop reads CASAPRGAPSADTQYF. In DNA, the CDR3 is TGTGCCAGCGCCCCGAGGGGGGCACCCTCGGCAGATACGCAGTATTTT.

The rearrangement joins TRBV29-1 to TRBJ2-3; D possibly matches TRBD1 or TRBD2 (5 bases each). Germline lookup yields CDR1 SQVTM and CDR2 ANQGSEA. There are 14 residues in the CDR3. Deletions cut 0 bases from V and 2 bases from J, with 9 bases between. The CDR3 sequence: CSVEDWGTTDTQYF. CDR3 coding DNA: TGCAGCGTTGAAGACTGGGGGACCACAGATACGCAGTATTTT.

There are a few counts of this clonotype. The gene calls are TRBV4-3 and TRBJ2-7; TRBD1 matches at 7 bases. V shed 0 bases and J 3 bases; nucleotides not matched to a gene: 11. This CDR3 region has 17 residues. Germline CDR1 and CDR2: LGHNA and YSLEER. The CDR3 region is CASSQDWNRGPHYEQYF. The DNA for the CDR3 is TGCGCCAGCAGCCAAGATTGGAACAGGGGCCCCCACTACGAGCAGTACTTC.

This chain joins TRBV4-3 and TRBJ2-6; D is uncertain. V dropped 0 bases and J dropped 0 bases, with 6 bases sitting between them. Germline V lookup: CDR1 LGHNA, CDR2 YSLEER. CDR3 length: 16 amino acids. The CDR3 DNA sequence: TGCGCCAGCAGCCAAGATCGCATCTCTGGGGCCAACGTCCTGACTTTC. It is translated as CASSQDRISGANVLTF.

The chain carries TRBV12-5 and TRBJ2-7, with no clear D. The CDR3 sequence is 14 residues long. The V gene lost 6 bases and the J gene lost 1 base, with 13 bases spanning the gap. Germline V gene sequence: CDR1 LGHNT, CDR2 FRNRAP. The CDR3 DNA follows: TGTGCTAGTGGCCCGGGTCACCGGTCCTACGAGCAGTACTTC. Translated, it gives CASGPGHRSYEQYF.

The J gene is TRBJ1-2, the V gene TRBV7-9; TRBD1 might be the D (6 bases). CDR1 is SEHNR and CDR2 is FQNEAQ in the germline V gene (reference sequence). V shed 5 bases and J shed 3 bases, with 19 bases lying between them. This CDR3 has 16 residues. The CDR3: CASSLTPLTGYYGYTF. The CDR3 DNA reads as TGTGCCAGCAGCCTCACCCCGTTGACAGGCTACTATGGCTACACCTTC.

A few counts support this clonotype. The chain joins TRBV10-3 to TRBJ2-2; 9 nucleotides line up with TRBD2. The germline CDR1 and CDR2 sequences are ENHRY and SYGVKD. The junction had 8 bases not matched to a gene; V was cut back by 10 bases and J by 2 bases. The CDR3 runs to 15 residues. The CDR3 spells CATRGLASNTGELFF. CDR3 bases: TGTGCCACCAGGGGACTAGCCAGTAACACCGGGGAGCTGTTTTTT.

This rearrangement joins TRBV12-3 or TRBV12-4 to TRBJ2-1; TRBD1 agrees at 11 bases. This CDR3 contains 16 residues. Germline trimming cut 5 bases from V and 4 bases from J; bases unmatched to any gene: 7. The CDR3 coding sequence is TGTGCCAGCAGTCGCACCGGGACAGGGGGTTACAATGAGCAGTTCTTC. Translating it yields CASSRTGTGGYNEQFF.